Presented here are 26 T cell receptor beta chains from one specimen sequenced in a study of monozygotic twins with inflammatory bowel disease. TCRdb re-called the 5' RACE reads; every CDR3 protein appears as one record, without DNA. The sample holds approximately 120,000 distinct CDR3 sequences. Sequenced: blood. The receptor source for this set is a human donor with ulcerative colitis or Crohn's disease, or a healthy co-twin of an affected twin (not recorded which).

This sequence joins TRBV5-1 and TRBJ2-1; checking the TCRdb D call of TRBD2 is not possible without DNA. This CDR3 is 16 amino acids long. Per the germline V gene, CDR1 is SGHRS and CDR2 is YFSETQ. CDR3 protein: CASSLLLAGGNNEQFF. Using reference TRBV5-1 and TRBJ2-1 for the parts outside the CDR3, the full variable domain is KAGVTQTPRYLIKTRGQQVTLSCSPISGHRSVSWYQQTPGQGLQFLFEYFSETQRNKGNFPGRFSGRQFSNSRSEMNVSTLELGDSALYLCASSLLLAGGNNEQFFGPGTRLTVL.

The CDR3 protein is CASRPQGATYGYTF. The chain couples TRBV6-1 to TRBJ1-2; lacking DNA, the TRBD1 call made by TCRdb goes unchecked. The CDR3 length is 14 residues. Germline V gives CDR1 MNHNS, CDR2 SASEGT.

The CDR3 loop reads CASTPRGEGGNEQFF. The rearrangement links TRBV12-3 or TRBV12-4 to TRBJ2-1; TCRdb calls TRBD2, which cannot be checked without DNA. The CDR3 has 15 amino acids.

V is TRBV5-5 and J is TRBJ2-1; TCRdb selects TRBD2, and the lack of DNA leaves this call unchecked. The germline gives CDR1 SGHKS, CDR2 YYEKEE (reference sequence). The CDR3 spans 14 residues. The CDR3 reads CASSRWQEGNEQFF.

The CDR3 is CSARDPGGDNQETQYF. The chain joins TRBV20-1 to TRBJ2-5; the D call of TRBD1 rests on TCRdb alone, since no DNA is present to check it. Germline V CDR1 and CDR2: DFQATT, SNEGSKA (reference sequence). CDR3 length: 16 residues.

The V and J genes are TRBV11-1 and TRBJ2-7. Germline CDR1 and CDR2: SGHAT and FQDESV (reference sequence). CDR3 length: 12 residues. CDR3 protein: CASSLSSDEQYF.

This CDR3 is CSAALRTSGRPGELFF. The J gene is TRBJ2-2, the V gene TRBV20-1; the D call of TRBD2 rests on TCRdb alone, since no DNA is present to check it. The germline gives CDR1 DFQATT, CDR2 SNEGSKA (reference sequence). This CDR3 has 16 residues.

This chain joins TRBV6-4 and TRBJ2-1; with no DNA, the TCRdb D assignment of TRBD2 cannot be verified. CDR3 length: 14 amino acids. Germline V gene data show CDR1 as MRHNA and CDR2 as SNTAGT. The CDR3 sequence: CASSELAGDHEQFF.

The chain carries TRBV7-8 and TRBJ2-2; the D gene TCRdb calls, TRBD2, cannot be checked with no DNA. Germline V gene data show CDR1 as SGHVS and CDR2 as FQNEAQ. The CDR3 is made up of 14 amino acids. CDR3 amino acids: CASRRLVGTGELFF.

The chain links TRBV12-3 or TRBV12-4 to TRBJ1-2; checking the TCRdb D call of TRBD1 is not possible without DNA. This CDR3 is built from 15 residues. This CDR3 reads CASSPRTGDNYGYTF.

CDR3: CASSLVRKGEQYF. This chain links TRBV12-3 or TRBV12-4 with TRBJ2-7. CDR3 length: 13 residues.

The chain employs TRBV14 and TRBJ2-5. The germline CDR1 and CDR2 sequences are SGHDN and FVKESK. The CDR3 consists of 13 residues. CDR3 region: CASSRGLQETQYF.

The V call is TRBV12-3 or TRBV12-4, the J call TRBJ2-5; TCRdb gives TRBD2 as the D gene, but with no DNA this cannot be confirmed. The CDR3 loop spans 15 amino acids. The CDR3 is CASSLGSSGEETQYF.

The V and J genes are TRBV5-1 and TRBJ2-3; the D call from TCRdb, TRBD2, cannot be confirmed without DNA. Germline-derived CDR1 and CDR2 are SGHRS and YFSETQ. The CDR3 consists of 15 residues. CDR3 in amino acids: CASSLPAGGTDTQYF. Using reference TRBV5-1 and TRBJ2-3 for the parts outside the CDR3, the full variable domain is KAGVTQTPRYLIKTRGQQVTLSCSPISGHRSVSWYQQTPGQGLQFLFEYFSETQRNKGNFPGRFSGRQFSNSRSEMNVSTLELGDSALYLCASSLPAGGTDTQYFGPGTRLTVL.

The chain has TRBV20-1 and TRBJ1-2; TCRdb names TRBD1, which stays unverified in the absence of DNA. Germline-derived CDR1 and CDR2 are DFQATT and SNEGSKA (reference sequence). CDR3 length equals 15 residues. This CDR3 is CSAYGGSSANYGYTF.

The chain joins TRBV5-1 to TRBJ1-2; TCRdb names TRBD1, which stays unverified in the absence of DNA. The CDR3 is 14 amino acids. The germline gives CDR1 SGHRS, CDR2 YFSETQ. This CDR3 is CASSPPMTGGGYTF.

The V gene is TRBV3-1, the J gene TRBJ2-3; absent DNA, TCRdb's TRBD2 call cannot be checked. CDR1 is LGHDT, CDR2 YNNKEL, per germline (reference sequence). CDR3 size: 16 residues. CDR3: CASSGLAGGNTDTQYF.

This chain uses TRBV5-1 with TRBJ2-7; TCRdb designates TRBD1, a call that cannot be tested without DNA. This CDR3 spans 15 amino acids. The V gene's germline CDR1 is SGHRS and CDR2 YFSETQ. CDR3 loop: CASSLGGGLSYEQYF.

This sequence joins TRBV5-1 and TRBJ2-2; without DNA, the TCRdb call of TRBD1 cannot be checked. The germline CDR1 and CDR2 sequences are SGHRS and YFSETQ. There are 16 residues in the CDR3. The CDR3 spells CASSSSGTGYAGELFF.

The chain is built from TRBV4-3 and TRBJ1-4. Germline assignment: CDR1 LGHNA and CDR2 YSLEER. The CDR3 has 17 amino acids. CDR3 sequence reads: CASSQVPPFATNEKLFF.

The chain joins TRBV12-3 or TRBV12-4 to TRBJ2-5; checking the TCRdb D call of TRBD1 is not possible without DNA. The CDR3 loop spans 14 amino acids. The CDR3 spells CASSSPGVQETQYF.

V gene TRBV14 combines with J gene TRBJ2-2. Germline assignment: CDR1 SGHDN and CDR2 FVKESK. This CDR3 is 13 amino acids long. CDR3: CASSQVQFGELFF. The full variable domain, completed using reference TRBV14 and TRBJ2-2, is EAGVTQFPSHSVIEKGQTVTLRCDPISGHDNLYWYRRVMGKEIKFLLHFVKESKQDESGMPNNRFLAERTGGTYSTLKVQPAELEDSGVYFCASSQVQFGELFFGEGSRLTVL.

The chain couples TRBV9 to TRBJ2-5; TCRdb designates TRBD1, a call that cannot be tested without DNA. This CDR3 is built from 15 residues. The germline CDR1 and CDR2 sequences are SGDLS and YYNGEE. The CDR3 protein is CASSPGWQAQETQYF.

This chain links TRBV14 with TRBJ2-4; the TCRdb call, TRBD2, lacks DNA for checking. The CDR3 is 18 amino acids. Germline assignment: CDR1 SGHDN and CDR2 FVKESK. CDR3 loop: CASSQAFWREKGKNIQYF.

This sequence joins TRBV5-4 and TRBJ2-2; TCRdb calls TRBD2, which cannot be checked without DNA. Per the germline V gene, CDR1 is SGHNT and CDR2 is YYREEE (reference sequence). This CDR3 contains 15 residues. CDR3 amino acids: CASSLGTSFSGELFF.

The chain employs TRBV7-3 and TRBJ2-3. The germline V gene encodes CDR1 SGHTA and CDR2 FQGTGA. CDR3 size: 13 residues. The chain's CDR3 is CASSLREGDTQYF.